Presented here are 10 T cell receptor beta chains from one specimen sequenced in a study of blood T cell repertoires in COVID-19 (dated by TCRdb to the early 2020s). Library preparation employed the immunoSEQ multiplex PCR assay. The table was pulled from immuneACCESS by TCRdb, which kept in-frame rearrangements only. Such tables lose some clones; where checked, under half of the loss comes from unresolved V genes, and the rest has no known cause. This sample is represented by about 24,000 clones; about 90% of them were singletons. The ten most abundant clones make up 30% to 40% of the sample. The sequenced material came from peripheral blood. These receptors originate from a man aged 65 to 85 with active COVID-19.

The rearrangement links TRBV10-3 to TRBJ1-2, with D perhaps TRBD1 (5 bases). Germline assignment: CDR1 ENHRY and CDR2 SYGVKD. The germline V and J ends were trimmed by 9 bases and 3 bases, with 20 bases remaining between them. The CDR3 covers 15 residues. CDR3 DNA: TGTGCCATTAGGGGCAATCGAGGTTCGGACTATGGCTACACCTTC. This gives the protein CAIRGNRGSDYGYTF.

The rearrangement uses TRBV6-2 or TRBV6-3 and TRBJ2-2; TRBD2 might be the D (6 bases). Germline V CDR1 and CDR2: MNHEY, SVGEGT. The V end was cut by 6 bases, the J end by 8 bases, with 19 bases between. This CDR3 is built from 15 residues. The CDR3 sequence: CASSRAPRGTGELFF. In DNA, the CDR3 is TGTGCCAGCAGCCGAGCCCCTCGTGGGACTGGGGAGCTGTTTTTT.

The chain employs TRBV11-2 and TRBJ1-2; TRBD1 agrees at 8 bases. Germline CDR1 and CDR2: SGHAT and FQNNGV. The CDR3 is 15 residues long. Losses at the gene ends were 5 bases for V and 11 bases for J; bases not matched to a gene: 16. CDR3 bases: TGTGCCAGCAGCCCCGGGACAGGCCGCTCCCTGAGTTACACCTTC. It specifies CASSPGTGRSLSYTF.

The chain recombines TRBV28 with TRBJ2-7; TRBD1 agrees at 10 bases. V was clipped by 6 bases and J by 7 bases; unmatched bases: 9. The CDR3 length is 14 residues. Germline lookup yields CDR1 MDHEN and CDR2 SYDVKM. For the CDR3, the DNA is TGTGCCAGCAGACCGACAGGGGGCCAGGAAGAGCAGTACTTC. Translated: CASRPTGGQEEQYF.

The V call is TRBV11-1, the J call TRBJ1-1; 7 nucleotides agree with TRBD1. The germline V gene has CDR1 SGHAT and CDR2 FQDESV (reference sequence). Trimming at V came to 5 bases and at J to 1 base, leaving 7 bases not matched to a gene. The CDR3 totals 15 residues. CDR3 region: CASSPRQGRNTEAFF. CDR3 nucleotide sequence: TGTGCCAGCAGCCCCCGACAGGGAAGGAACACTGAAGCTTTCTTT.

This clone was seen a single time. This sequence joins TRBV9 and TRBJ2-1; 7 nucleotides align to TRBD2. Trimming at V came to 0 bases and at J to 0 bases, leaving 6 bases not matched to a gene. CDR1 and CDR2 from the germline V gene are SGDLS and YYNGEE. The CDR3 extends over 17 amino acids. The CDR3 loop reads CASSVELAVTSYNEQFF. The CDR3 nucleotides are TGTGCCAGCAGCGTAGAGCTAGCGGTGACCTCCTACAATGAGCAGTTCTTC.

This clone has just one count. The V call is TRBV24-1, the J call TRBJ2-3; D unclear. The CDR3 has 13 amino acids. Germline lookup yields CDR1 KGHDR and CDR2 SFDVKD. V gave up 3 bases and J gave up 9 bases, with 12 bases separating them. The CDR3 loop reads CATSDRLLTTQYF. DNA for the CDR3: TGTGCCACCAGTGATCGACTCCTAACCACGCAGTATTTT.

The gene calls are TRBV4-1 and TRBJ2-7, with a possible D match to TRBD1 (5 bases). V lost 3 bases and J 2 bases, leaving 14 bases between the germline ends. The CDR3 extends over 15 amino acids. Germline V gene lookup returns CDR1 MGHRA and CDR2 YSYEKL. The CDR3 loop is CASSHPAGNPYEQYF. CDR3 coding DNA: TGCGCCAGCAGCCACCCGGCAGGGAACCCCTACGAGCAGTACTTC.

The chain carries TRBV6-5 and TRBJ1-1, with D possibly matching TRBD1 (5 bases). The germline V gene has CDR1 MNHEY and CDR2 SVGAGI. The length of the CDR3 is 15 residues. V was trimmed by 7 bases and J by 5 bases, leaving 20 bases between them. The CDR3 loop reads CASTFYRGRQTEAFF. In DNA, the CDR3 is TGTGCCAGCACCTTTTATCGGGGGAGGCAAACTGAAGCTTTCTTT.

This clone occurred once. The V gene is TRBV5-1, the J gene TRBJ2-5; TRBD1 is a possible D gene (6 bases). CDR3 size: 14 residues. Trimming took 4 bases from V and 0 from J, leaving 10 bases between them. Per germline, CDR1 SGHRS and CDR2 YFSETQ. The CDR3 loop reads CASSHGTNQETQYF. DNA of the CDR3: TGCGCCAGCAGCCACGGGACAAACCAAGAGACCCAGTACTTC.